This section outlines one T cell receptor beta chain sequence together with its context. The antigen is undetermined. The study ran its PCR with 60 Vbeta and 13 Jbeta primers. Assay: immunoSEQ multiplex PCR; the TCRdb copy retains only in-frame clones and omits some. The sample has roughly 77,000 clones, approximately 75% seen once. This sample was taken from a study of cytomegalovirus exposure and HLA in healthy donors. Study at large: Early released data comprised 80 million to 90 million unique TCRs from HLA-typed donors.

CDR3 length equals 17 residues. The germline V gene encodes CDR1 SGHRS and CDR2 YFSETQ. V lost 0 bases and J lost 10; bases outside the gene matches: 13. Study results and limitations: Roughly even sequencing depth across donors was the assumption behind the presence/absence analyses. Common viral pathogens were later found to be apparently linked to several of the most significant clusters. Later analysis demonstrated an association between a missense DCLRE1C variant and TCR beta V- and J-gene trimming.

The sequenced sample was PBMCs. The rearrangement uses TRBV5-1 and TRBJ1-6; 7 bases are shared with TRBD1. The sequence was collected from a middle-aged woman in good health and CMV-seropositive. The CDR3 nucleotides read TGCGCCAGCAGCTTGGGCCCTCGGCAGGGGGTAGAATCACCCCTCCACTTT. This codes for CASSLGPRQGVESPLHF.